This is a list of T cell receptor beta chains from one sample in a study of chemoradiotherapy in HPV16-positive cancers. Sequencing was performed with immunoSEQ multiplex PCR; in TCRdb, only in-frame clones are kept and a portion is missing. In the table there are under 40,000 clones, 70% to 90% of which are singletons. This sample comprised blood, obtained from a patient who underwent chemoradiotherapy. The source of these receptors is a human donor with HPV-associated anogenital cancer. Both conserved end residues are part of each CDR3. A D gene is named only where the DNA matches it firmly. The size entry is marked missing in some rows and otherwise reads once, few, many or a size class.

j_gene: TRBJ1-6
abundance: NA
v_gene: TRBV15
d_gene: NA
CDR3nt: TGTGCCACCAGCAGAGAGCTGGATTCACCCCTCCACTTT
CDR3aa: CATSRELDSPLHF

j_gene: TRBJ2-3
abundance: NA
v_gene: TRBV5-4
d_gene: TRBD2
CDR3nt: TGTGCCAGCAGCGGAGGACTAGCGGGAGGGCACACAGATACGCAGTATTTT
CDR3aa: CASSGGLAGGHTDTQYF

j_gene: TRBJ2-7
abundance: NA
v_gene: TRBV2
d_gene: NA
CDR3nt: TGTGCCAGCAGTGAAAACATACCGCCCGAGCAGTACTTC
CDR3aa: CASSENIPPEQYF

j_gene: TRBJ1-5
abundance: NA
v_gene: TRBV6-5
d_gene: NA
CDR3nt: TGTGCCAGCAGTAGGGCAGGGATGAGCAATCAGCCCCAGCATTTT
CDR3aa: CASSRAGMSNQPQHF

j_gene: TRBJ2-2
abundance: NA
v_gene: TRBV4-1
d_gene: NA
CDR3nt: TGCGCCAGCAGCCAAGATCGCGGAGGACTTCGTAACACCGGGGAGCTGTTTTTT
CDR3aa: CASSQDRGGLRNTGELFF

j_gene: TRBJ2-7
abundance: NA
v_gene: TRBV5-4
d_gene: TRBD2
CDR3nt: TGTGCCAGCAGCTTGGGGGGCGGGGGTACGGACGAGCAGTACTTC
CDR3aa: CASSLGGGGTDEQYF

j_gene: TRBJ2-7
abundance: medium-sized
v_gene: TRBV5-1
d_gene: TRBD1
CDR3nt: TGCGCCAGCAGCCCCGGCGGACAGGGTTTGTCCGACGAGCAGTACTTC
CDR3aa: CASSPGGQGLSDEQYF

j_gene: TRBJ2-7
abundance: NA
v_gene: TRBV7-2
d_gene: TRBD2
CDR3nt: TGTGCCAGCAGCAAAACTAGCGCGAGCTCCTACGAGCAGTACTTC
CDR3aa: CASSKTSASSYEQYF

j_gene: TRBJ2-1
abundance: NA
v_gene: TRBV6-5
d_gene: NA
CDR3nt: TGTGCCAGCAGTTACACAGGGGCTAGCGGGTACAATGAGCAGTTCTTC
CDR3aa: CASSYTGASGYNEQFF

j_gene: TRBJ1-1
abundance: NA
v_gene: TRBV19
d_gene: NA
CDR3nt: TGTGCCAGTAGGGGCGAAACGGTCATGAACACTGAAGCTTTCTTT
CDR3aa: CASRGETVMNTEAFF

j_gene: TRBJ1-1
abundance: NA
v_gene: TRBV19
d_gene: NA
CDR3nt: TGTGCCAGTAGTACCCGGGGGGGGGCCTTGAACACTGAAGCTTTCTTT
CDR3aa: CASSTRGGALNTEAFF

j_gene: TRBJ1-1
abundance: NA
v_gene: TRBV30
d_gene: NA
CDR3nt: TGTGCCTGGAGCCTACAGGGAAAAGCTTTCTTT
CDR3aa: CAWSLQGKAFF

j_gene: TRBJ2-7
abundance: NA
v_gene: TRBV19
d_gene: TRBD2
CDR3nt: TGTGCCAGTAGTGGCCCGGGACTAGCGGGAGAGCGGCGCGAGCAGTACTTC
CDR3aa: CASSGPGLAGERREQYF

j_gene: TRBJ2-2
abundance: NA
v_gene: TRBV5-4
d_gene: TRBD2
CDR3nt: TGTGCCAGCAGCTCCCCGCGGGGGACTTTGAACACCGGGGAGCTGTTTTTT
CDR3aa: CASSSPRGTLNTGELFF

j_gene: TRBJ1-5
abundance: NA
v_gene: TRBV7-2
d_gene: NA
CDR3nt: TGTGCCAGCAGCAAAGAGGGGAATCAGCCCCAGCATTTT
CDR3aa: CASSKEGNQPQHF

j_gene: TRBJ1-1
abundance: NA
v_gene: TRBV6-6
d_gene: NA
CDR3nt: TGTGCCAGCAGTTACTCCCCCACCGAGACTGAAGCTTTCTTT
CDR3aa: CASSYSPTETEAFF

j_gene: TRBJ2-3
abundance: once
v_gene: TRBV11-3
d_gene: NA
CDR3nt: TGTGCCAGCAGCTTAGAAGGGTTATCTAGCACAGATACGCAGTATTTT
CDR3aa: CASSLEGLSSTDTQYF

j_gene: TRBJ1-2
abundance: few
v_gene: TRBV7-2
d_gene: TRBD1
CDR3nt: TGTGCCAGCAGCCCGGGACAGACGGTTAATGGCTACACCTTC
CDR3aa: CASSPGQTVNGYTF

j_gene: TRBJ2-3
abundance: NA
v_gene: TRBV7-6
d_gene: NA
CDR3nt: TGTGCCAGCAGCCAACGCCTGACAACTAGCACAGATACGCAGTATTTT
CDR3aa: CASSQRLTTSTDTQYF

j_gene: TRBJ2-3
abundance: NA
v_gene: TRBV9
d_gene: NA
CDR3nt: TGTGCCAGCAGCGTAGCTGGCGCCTCGTCAGATACGCAGTATTTT
CDR3aa: CASSVAGASSDTQYF

j_gene: TRBJ2-7
abundance: NA
v_gene: TRBV5-1
d_gene: TRBD1
CDR3nt: TGCGCCAGCAGCTTTTCCGGGACAGGGGGGTACGAGCAGTACTTC
CDR3aa: CASSFSGTGGYEQYF

j_gene: TRBJ1-3
abundance: NA
v_gene: TRBV29-1
d_gene: NA
CDR3nt: TGCAGCGTTGAAGATCCCGGGGCTGGAAACACCATATATTTT
CDR3aa: CSVEDPGAGNTIYF

j_gene: TRBJ2-3
abundance: NA
v_gene: TRBV10-3
d_gene: NA
CDR3nt: TGTGCCATCAGCCAGGGGGACTCCATCGCCACAGATACGCAGTATTTT
CDR3aa: CAISQGDSIATDTQYF

j_gene: TRBJ2-2
abundance: few
v_gene: TRBV9
d_gene: NA
CDR3nt: TGTGCCAGCAGCCCCTTTTTGACCCTGAGGGACACCGGGGAGCTGTTTTTT
CDR3aa: CASSPFLTLRDTGELFF

j_gene: TRBJ1-4
abundance: NA
v_gene: TRBV15
d_gene: NA
CDR3nt: TGTGCCACCAGCAGCGCTTGGGGTTTGGGGAATGAAAAACTGTTTTTT
CDR3aa: CATSSAWGLGNEKLFF

j_gene: TRBJ2-5
abundance: NA
v_gene: TRBV5-1
d_gene: NA
CDR3nt: TGCGCCAGCAGCGCCCCGGCCGGGACACCGCAAGAGACCCAGTACTTC
CDR3aa: CASSAPAGTPQETQYF

j_gene: TRBJ2-7
abundance: NA
v_gene: TRBV2
d_gene: TRBD1
CDR3nt: TGTGCCAGCAGTGTGACAGGGAGAATGGTGGAGCAGTACTTC
CDR3aa: CASSVTGRMVEQYF

j_gene: TRBJ2-7
abundance: NA
v_gene: TRBV7-9
d_gene: NA
CDR3nt: TGTGCCAGCAGCTTAGAGGGCAGTTCCCTACGGGAGCAGTACTTC
CDR3aa: CASSLEGSSLREQYF

j_gene: TRBJ2-7
abundance: NA
v_gene: TRBV7-9
d_gene: NA
CDR3nt: TGTGCCAGCGGCAGCGGCCGGGGCGAGCAGTACTTC
CDR3aa: CASGSGRGEQYF

j_gene: TRBJ2-7
abundance: NA
v_gene: TRBV11-2
d_gene: NA
CDR3nt: TGTGCCAGCAGCTTCCTCCCGGGGGAAGAGCAGTACTTC
CDR3aa: CASSFLPGEEQYF

j_gene: TRBJ2-3
abundance: NA
v_gene: TRBV30
d_gene: TRBD2
CDR3nt: TGTGCCTGGAGTGTCTCTAGCGGGGGAGGGGTCACAGATACGCAGTATTTT
CDR3aa: CAWSVSSGGGVTDTQYF

j_gene: TRBJ1-2
abundance: NA
v_gene: TRBV7-2
d_gene: NA
CDR3nt: TGTGCCAGCAACCACCCGTCTAACTATGGCTACACCTTC
CDR3aa: CASNHPSNYGYTF

j_gene: TRBJ2-7
abundance: NA
v_gene: TRBV6-1
d_gene: NA
CDR3nt: TGTGCCAGCAGTGAGATCCTCCCAGGTCCCTACGAGCAGTACTTC
CDR3aa: CASSEILPGPYEQYF

j_gene: TRBJ1-3
abundance: NA
v_gene: TRBV9
d_gene: NA
CDR3nt: TGTGCCAGCAGCGCCCCTGGGTGGGCCGGAAACACCATATATTTT
CDR3aa: CASSAPGWAGNTIYF

j_gene: TRBJ2-3
abundance: NA
v_gene: TRBV4-1
d_gene: TRBD2
CDR3nt: TGCGCCAGCAGCCAACAACTAGCGGGGGGTCCCTCGCAGTATTTT
CDR3aa: CASSQQLAGGPSQYF

j_gene: TRBJ2-7
abundance: NA
v_gene: TRBV10-3
d_gene: NA
CDR3nt: TGTGCCATCAGTGATAACGAACGGCAGGAGGCCTACGAGCAGTACTTC
CDR3aa: CAISDNERQEAYEQYF

j_gene: TRBJ2-3
abundance: NA
v_gene: TRBV5-1
d_gene: NA
CDR3nt: TGCGCCAGCAGTTTTGGGCAGGGATCAGATACGCAGTATTTT
CDR3aa: CASSFGQGSDTQYF

j_gene: TRBJ2-7
abundance: once
v_gene: TRBV18
d_gene: NA
CDR3nt: TGTGCCAGCTCACCCGGACTCTCTAGCGAGCAGTACTTC
CDR3aa: CASSPGLSSEQYF

j_gene: TRBJ2-7
abundance: NA
v_gene: TRBV11-2
d_gene: TRBD1
CDR3nt: TGTGCCAGCAGCCCACGGACAGGGAGCGGCGAGCAGTACTTC
CDR3aa: CASSPRTGSGEQYF

j_gene: TRBJ1-1
abundance: few
v_gene: TRBV19
d_gene: NA
CDR3nt: TGTGCCAGTACCAAGAACACTGAAGCTTTCTTT
CDR3aa: CASTKNTEAFF

j_gene: TRBJ2-1
abundance: once
v_gene: TRBV10-1
d_gene: TRBD1
CDR3nt: TGCGCCAGCAGCCGATGGCAGGGGGCTTACAATGAGCAGTTCTTC
CDR3aa: CASSRWQGAYNEQFF

j_gene: TRBJ2-1
abundance: NA
v_gene: TRBV5-4
d_gene: NA
CDR3nt: TGTGCCAGCGAGCGGGCAACTTACAATGAGCAGTTCTTC
CDR3aa: CASERATYNEQFF

j_gene: TRBJ2-1
abundance: NA
v_gene: TRBV7-6
d_gene: NA
CDR3nt: TGTGCCAGCAGCTTAGTGATACAGTCATTCTCCTACAATGAGCAGTTCTTC
CDR3aa: CASSLVIQSFSYNEQFF